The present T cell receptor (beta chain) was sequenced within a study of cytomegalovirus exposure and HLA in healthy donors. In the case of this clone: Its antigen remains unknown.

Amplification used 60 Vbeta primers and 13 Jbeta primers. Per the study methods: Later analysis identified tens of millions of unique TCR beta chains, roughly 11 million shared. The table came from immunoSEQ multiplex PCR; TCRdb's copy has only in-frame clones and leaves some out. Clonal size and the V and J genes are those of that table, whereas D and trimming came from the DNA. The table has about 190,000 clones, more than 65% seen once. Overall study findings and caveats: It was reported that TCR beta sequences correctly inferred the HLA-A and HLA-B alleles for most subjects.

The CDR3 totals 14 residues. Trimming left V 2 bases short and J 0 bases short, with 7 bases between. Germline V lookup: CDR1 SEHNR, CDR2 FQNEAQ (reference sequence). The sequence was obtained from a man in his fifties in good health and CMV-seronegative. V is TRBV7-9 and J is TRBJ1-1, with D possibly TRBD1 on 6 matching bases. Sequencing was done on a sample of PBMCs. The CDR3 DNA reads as TGTGCCAGCAGCTTACAGGGGATGAACACTGAAGCTTTCTTT. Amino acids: CASSLQGMNTEAFF. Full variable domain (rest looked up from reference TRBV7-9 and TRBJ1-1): DTGVSQNPRHKITKRGQNVTFRCDPISEHNRLYWYRQTLGQGPEFLTYFQNEAQLEKSRLLSDRFSAERPKGSFSTLEIQRTEQGDSAMYLCASSLQGMNTEAFFGQGTRLTVV.